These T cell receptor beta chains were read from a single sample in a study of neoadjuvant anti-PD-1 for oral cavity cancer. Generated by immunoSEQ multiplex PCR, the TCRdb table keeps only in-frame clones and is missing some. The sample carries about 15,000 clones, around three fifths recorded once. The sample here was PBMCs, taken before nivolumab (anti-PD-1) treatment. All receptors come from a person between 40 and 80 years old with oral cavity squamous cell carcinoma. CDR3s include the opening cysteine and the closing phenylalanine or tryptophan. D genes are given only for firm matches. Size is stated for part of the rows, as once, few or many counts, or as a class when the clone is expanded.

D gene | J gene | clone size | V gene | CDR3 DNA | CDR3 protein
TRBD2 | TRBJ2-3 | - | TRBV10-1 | TGCGCCAGCAGTCGACTAGCGGGAGGGACAGATACGCAGTATTTT | CASSRLAGGTDTQYF
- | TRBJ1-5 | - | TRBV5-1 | TGCGCCAGCAGCTTGGCAGGGATCGAGCCCCAGCATTTT | CASSLAGIEPQHF
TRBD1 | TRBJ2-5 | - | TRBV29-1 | TGCAGCGTTGAAGATCCGGCCAGGGGGCGGAAGACCCAGTACTTC | CSVEDPARGRKTQYF
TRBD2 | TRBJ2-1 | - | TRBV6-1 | TGTGCCAGCAGTGCCTTCGGGACTAGCGGGGTCAATGAGCAGTTCTTC | CASSAFGTSGVNEQFF
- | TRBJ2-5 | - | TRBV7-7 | TGTGCTAGCAGCCCCCAAGGGGAGACCCAGTACTTC | CASSPQGETQYF
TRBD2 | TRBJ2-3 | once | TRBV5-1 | TGCGCCAGCAGCTGGGGACTAGCGGTCACCAAGACAAGCACAGATACGCAGTATTTT | CASSWGLAVTKTSTDTQYF
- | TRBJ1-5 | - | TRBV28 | TGTGCCAGCAGTTTAGTAGGGGGCAATCAGCCCCAGCATTTT | CASSLVGGNQPQHF
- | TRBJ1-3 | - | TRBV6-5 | TGTGCCAGCGCGGCAGGCTCTGGAAACACCATATATTTT | CASAAGSGNTIYF
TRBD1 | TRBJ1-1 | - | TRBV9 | TGTGCCAGCAGCGTAGGGGGAACAGGGGAGGAAGCTTTCTTT | CASSVGGTGEEAFF
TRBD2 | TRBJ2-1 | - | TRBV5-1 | TGCGCCAGCAGCTTGGGACTAGCGGACTACAATGAGCAGTTCTTC | CASSLGLADYNEQFF
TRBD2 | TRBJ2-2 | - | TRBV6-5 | TGTGCCAGCAGAACTACGGGGGGGCAACACGGGGAGCTGTTTTTT | CASRTTGGQHGELFF
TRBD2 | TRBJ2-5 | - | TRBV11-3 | TGTGCCAGCAGCTTAGTATCTAGCGGGCAACAAGAGACCCAGTACTTC | CASSLVSSGQQETQYF
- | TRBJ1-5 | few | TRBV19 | TGTGCCAGTAGCCCCTCGGGGTGGGGGGTGCAGCCCCAGCATTTT | CASSPSGWGVQPQHF
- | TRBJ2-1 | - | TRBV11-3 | TGTGCCAGCAGCTTAGGTCCGGAGCAGTTCTTC | CASSLGPEQFF
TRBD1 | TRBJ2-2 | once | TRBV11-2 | TGTGCCAGCAGTTTTCGGGACAGGGGGCAAATCGGGGAGCTGTTTTTT | CASSFRDRGQIGELFF
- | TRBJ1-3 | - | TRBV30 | TGTGCCTGGGGTATTGGTGGAAACACCATATATTTT | CAWGIGGNTIYF
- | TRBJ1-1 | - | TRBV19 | TGTGCCAGTAGGAAGGGGATGAACACTGAAGCTTTCTTT | CASRKGMNTEAFF
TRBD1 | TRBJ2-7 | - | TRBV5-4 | TGTGCCAGCAGCTTATCAGGGGGCCTCTCCTACGAGCAGTACTTC | CASSLSGGLSYEQYF
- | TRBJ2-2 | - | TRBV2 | TGTGCCAGCAGTGAAGCAGATATCACCGGGGAGCTGTTTTTT | CASSEADITGELFF
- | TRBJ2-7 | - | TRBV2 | TGTGCCAGCAGGGAGGGGTCCCCCTACGAGCAGTACTTC | CASREGSPYEQYF
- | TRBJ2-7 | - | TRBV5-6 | TGTGCCAGCAGCCGTGGACGGAATTCCTACGAGCAGTACTTC | CASSRGRNSYEQYF
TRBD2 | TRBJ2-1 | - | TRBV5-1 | TGCGCCAGCAGCTTTGGGACTAACAATGAGCAGTTCTTC | CASSFGTNNEQFF
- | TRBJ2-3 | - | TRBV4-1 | TGCGCCAGCAGCCAAGATTTGAGGGACTGGGCAGATACGCAGTATTTT | CASSQDLRDWADTQYF
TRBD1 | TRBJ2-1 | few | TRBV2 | TGTGCCAGCAGTGAGGGACAGGGGGACAATGAGCAGTTCTTC | CASSEGQGDNEQFF
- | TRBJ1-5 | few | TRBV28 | TGTGCCAGCAGTCCACTTGATTTGACAGGTCAGCCCCAGCATTTT | CASSPLDLTGQPQHF
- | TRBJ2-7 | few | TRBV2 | TGTGCCAGCAAACTACAGGTAGTCTACGAGCAGTACTTC | CASKLQVVYEQYF
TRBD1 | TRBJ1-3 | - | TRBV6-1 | TGTGCCAGCAGTCCCGGGACAGGGGAGAAGGACACCATATATTTT | CASSPGTGEKDTIYF
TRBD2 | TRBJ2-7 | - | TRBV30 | TGTGCCTGGAGTCAGGGACTAGCGGGAGTACACGAGCAGTACTTC | CAWSQGLAGVHEQYF